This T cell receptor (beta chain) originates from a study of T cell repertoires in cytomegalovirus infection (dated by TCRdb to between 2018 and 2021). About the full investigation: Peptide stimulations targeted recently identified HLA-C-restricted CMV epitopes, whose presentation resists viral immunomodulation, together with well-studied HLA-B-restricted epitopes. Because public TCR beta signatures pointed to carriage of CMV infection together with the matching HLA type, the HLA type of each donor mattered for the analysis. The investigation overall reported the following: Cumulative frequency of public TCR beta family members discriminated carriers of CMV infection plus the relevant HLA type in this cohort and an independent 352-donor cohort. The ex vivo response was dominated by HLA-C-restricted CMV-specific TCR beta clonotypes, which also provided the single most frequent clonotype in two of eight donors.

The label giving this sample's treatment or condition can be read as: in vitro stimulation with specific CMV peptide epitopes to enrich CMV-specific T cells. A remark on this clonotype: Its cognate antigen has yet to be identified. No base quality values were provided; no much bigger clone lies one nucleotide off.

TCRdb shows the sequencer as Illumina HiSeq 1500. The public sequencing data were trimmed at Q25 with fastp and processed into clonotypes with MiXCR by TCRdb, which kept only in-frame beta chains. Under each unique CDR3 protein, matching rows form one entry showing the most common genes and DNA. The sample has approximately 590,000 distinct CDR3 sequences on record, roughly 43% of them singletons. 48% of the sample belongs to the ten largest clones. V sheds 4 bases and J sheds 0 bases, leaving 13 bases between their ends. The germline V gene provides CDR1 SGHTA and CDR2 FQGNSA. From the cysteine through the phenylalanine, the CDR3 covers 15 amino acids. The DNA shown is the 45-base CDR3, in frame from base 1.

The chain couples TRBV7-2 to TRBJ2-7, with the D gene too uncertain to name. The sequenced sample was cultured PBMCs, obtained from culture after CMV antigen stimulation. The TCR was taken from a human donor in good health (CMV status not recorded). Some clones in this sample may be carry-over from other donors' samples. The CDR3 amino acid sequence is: CASSSLDFISYEQYF. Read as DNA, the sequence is TGTGCCAGCAGCTCCCTGGATTTCATCTCCTACGAGCAGTACTTC.